Within the sample, the clone carrying this T cell receptor beta chain is large. Its antigen is not identified. Measured with immunoSEQ multiplex PCR; TCRdb has only the in-frame clones, and not every one. The sample contains around 2,600 clones, 60% to 65% of which appear only once. Time point reported: cycle 4 day 1 (C4D1), after 5 to 7 weeks of nivolumab. Relapses following autologous stem cell transplantation were seen in all patients, with brentuximab vedotin exposure varying. Negative selection with magnets was how CD8+ T cells were isolated from the thawed PBMCs. The data derive from a study of PD-1 blockade in classical Hodgkin lymphoma. Looking at the study overall: Treatment was intravenous nivolumab, 3 mg/kg every 2 weeks, until progression.

The study's findings and limits: The origin of the repertoire differences remains undefined, with disease activity or prior therapy as possible causes. Exclusion covered patients beginning nivolumab under 1 year post-ASCT. The CD4+ diversity rise by C4D1 was clearest in complete responders.

This CDR3 spans 12 amino acids. Between the trimmed V and J ends, which lost 5 bases and 7 bases, there was a span of 9 bases. Germline V gene data show CDR1 as MNHEY and CDR2 as SVGAGI. This specimen consisted of CD8+ T cells from blood, obtained before the fourth cycle of nivolumab. The origin of this receptor is a human donor with classical Hodgkin lymphoma. The V and J genes are TRBV6-5 and TRBJ2-1, with D tentatively TRBD1 (6 bases). The DNA for the CDR3 is TGTGCCAGCAGTACAGGGAATAATGAGCAGTTCTTC. It is translated as CASSTGNNEQFF.